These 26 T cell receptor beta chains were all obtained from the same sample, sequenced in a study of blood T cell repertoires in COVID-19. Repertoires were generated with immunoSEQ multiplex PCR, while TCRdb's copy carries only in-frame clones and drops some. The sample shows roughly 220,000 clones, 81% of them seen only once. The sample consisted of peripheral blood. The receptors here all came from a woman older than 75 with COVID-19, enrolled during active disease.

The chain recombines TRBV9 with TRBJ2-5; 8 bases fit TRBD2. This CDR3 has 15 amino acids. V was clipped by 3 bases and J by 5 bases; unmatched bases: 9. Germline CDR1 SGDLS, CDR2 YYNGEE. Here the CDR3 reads CASSGYSGAAETQYF. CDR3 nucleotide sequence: TGTGCCAGCAGCGGGTATAGCGGGGCTGCGGAGACCCAGTACTTC.

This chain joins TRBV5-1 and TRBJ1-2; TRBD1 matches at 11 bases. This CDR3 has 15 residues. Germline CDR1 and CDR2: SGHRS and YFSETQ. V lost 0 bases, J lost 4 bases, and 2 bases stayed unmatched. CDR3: CASSLGDRGSYGYTF. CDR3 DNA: TGCGCCAGCAGCTTGGGGGACAGGGGGAGCTATGGCTACACCTTC. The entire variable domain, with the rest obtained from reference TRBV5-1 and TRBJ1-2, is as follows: KAGVTQTPRYLIKTRGQQVTLSCSPISGHRSVSWYQQTPGQGLQFLFEYFSETQRNKGNFPGRFSGRQFSNSRSEMNVSTLELGDSALYLCASSLGDRGSYGYTFGSGTRLTVV.

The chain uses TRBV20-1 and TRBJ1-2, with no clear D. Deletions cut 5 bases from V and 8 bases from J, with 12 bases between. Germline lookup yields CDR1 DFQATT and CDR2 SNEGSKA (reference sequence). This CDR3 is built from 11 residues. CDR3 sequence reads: CSAPEMAGYTF. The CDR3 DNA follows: TGCAGTGCTCCGGAGATGGCGGGCTACACCTTC.

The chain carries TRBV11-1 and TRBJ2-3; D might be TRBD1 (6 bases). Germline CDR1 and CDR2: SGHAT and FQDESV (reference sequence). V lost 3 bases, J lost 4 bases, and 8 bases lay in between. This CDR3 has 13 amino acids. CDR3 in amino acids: CASSFGGPDTQYF. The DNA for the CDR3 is TGTGCCAGCAGCTTTGGGGGCCCAGATACGCAGTATTTT.

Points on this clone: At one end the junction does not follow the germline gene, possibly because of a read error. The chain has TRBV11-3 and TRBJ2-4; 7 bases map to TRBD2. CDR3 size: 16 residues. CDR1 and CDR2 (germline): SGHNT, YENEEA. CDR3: CASSLGGGRAENIQYF. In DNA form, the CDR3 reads TGTGCCAGCAGCTTAGGGGGCGGGAGAGCCGAAAACATTCAGTACTTC.

In DNA, the CDR3 is TGCAGCGTGGGACTAGCTACGGGCGGGGAGCTGTTTTTT. Its translation: CSVGLATGGELFF. The genes are TRBV29-1 and TRBJ2-2; the match to TRBD2 covers 9 bases. This CDR3 region has 13 residues. Germline CDR1 SQVTM, CDR2 ANQGSEA. V was pared by 6 bases and J by 7 bases, with 6 bases of the junction left unmatched.

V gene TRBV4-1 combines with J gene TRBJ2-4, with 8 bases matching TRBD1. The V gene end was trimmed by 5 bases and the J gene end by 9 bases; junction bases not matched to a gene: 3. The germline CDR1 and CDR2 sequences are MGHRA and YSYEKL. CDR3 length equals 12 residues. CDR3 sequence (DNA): TGCGCCAGCAGCGTACAGGGGGGCATTCAGTACTTC. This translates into CASSVQGGIQYF.

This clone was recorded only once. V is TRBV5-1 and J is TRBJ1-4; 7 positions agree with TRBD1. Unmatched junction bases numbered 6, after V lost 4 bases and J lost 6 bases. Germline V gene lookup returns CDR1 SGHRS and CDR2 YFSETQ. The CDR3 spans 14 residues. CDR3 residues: CASSPTGFYEKLFF. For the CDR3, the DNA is TGCGCCAGCAGCCCGACAGGGTTCTATGAAAAACTGTTTTTT.

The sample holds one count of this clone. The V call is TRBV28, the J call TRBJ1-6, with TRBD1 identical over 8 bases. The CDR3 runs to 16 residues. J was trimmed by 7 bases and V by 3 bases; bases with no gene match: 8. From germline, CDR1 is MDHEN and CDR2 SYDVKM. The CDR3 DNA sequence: TGTGCCAGCAGTTTTGCGACAGGGGCCCGAAATTCACCCCTCCACTTT. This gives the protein CASSFATGARNSPLHF.

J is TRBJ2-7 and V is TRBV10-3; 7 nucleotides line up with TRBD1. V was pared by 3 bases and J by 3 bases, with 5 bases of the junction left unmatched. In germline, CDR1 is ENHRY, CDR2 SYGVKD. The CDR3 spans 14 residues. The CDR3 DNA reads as TGTGCCATCAGTGAACAGGGGTGGGGCTACGAGCAGTACTTC. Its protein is CAISEQGWGYEQYF.

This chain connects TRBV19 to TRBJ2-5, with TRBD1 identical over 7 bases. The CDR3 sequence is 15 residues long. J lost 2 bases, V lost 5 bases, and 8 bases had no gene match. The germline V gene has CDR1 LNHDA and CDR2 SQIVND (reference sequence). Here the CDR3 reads CASSFEGALQETQYF. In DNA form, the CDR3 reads TGTGCCAGTAGTTTTGAGGGGGCCCTACAAGAGACCCAGTACTTC.

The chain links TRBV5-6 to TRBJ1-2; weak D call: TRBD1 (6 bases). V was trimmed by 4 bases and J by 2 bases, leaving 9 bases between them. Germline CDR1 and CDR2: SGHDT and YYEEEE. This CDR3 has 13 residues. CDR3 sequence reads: CASSKQGNYGYTF. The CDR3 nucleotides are TGTGCCAGCAGCAAACAGGGAAACTATGGCTACACCTTC.

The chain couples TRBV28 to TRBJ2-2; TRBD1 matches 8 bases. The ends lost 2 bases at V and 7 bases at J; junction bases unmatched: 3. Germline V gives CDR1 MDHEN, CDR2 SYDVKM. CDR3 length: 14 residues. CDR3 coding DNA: TGTGCCAGCAGTTTAAGCAGGGGGCTCGGGGAGCTGTTTTTT. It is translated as CASSLSRGLGELFF.

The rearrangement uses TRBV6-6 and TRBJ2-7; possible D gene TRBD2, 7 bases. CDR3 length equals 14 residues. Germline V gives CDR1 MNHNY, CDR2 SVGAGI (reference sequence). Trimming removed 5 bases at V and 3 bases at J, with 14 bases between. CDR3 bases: TGTGCCAGCAGTAACCAGGGGACTATCTACGAGCAGTACTTC. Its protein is CASSNQGTIYEQYF.

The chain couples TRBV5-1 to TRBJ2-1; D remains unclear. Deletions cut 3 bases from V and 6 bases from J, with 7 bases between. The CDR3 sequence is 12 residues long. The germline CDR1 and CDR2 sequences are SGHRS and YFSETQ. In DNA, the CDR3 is TGCGCCAGCAGCTCCTTCGGCAATGAGCAGTTCTTC. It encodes CASSSFGNEQFF.

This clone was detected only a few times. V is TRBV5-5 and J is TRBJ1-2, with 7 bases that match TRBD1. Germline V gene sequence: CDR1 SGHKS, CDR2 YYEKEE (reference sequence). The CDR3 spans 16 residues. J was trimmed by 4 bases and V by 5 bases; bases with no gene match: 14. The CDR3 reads CASRKATGVPSYGYTF. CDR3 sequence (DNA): TGTGCCAGCAGAAAAGCTACAGGGGTCCCCTCCTATGGCTACACCTTC.

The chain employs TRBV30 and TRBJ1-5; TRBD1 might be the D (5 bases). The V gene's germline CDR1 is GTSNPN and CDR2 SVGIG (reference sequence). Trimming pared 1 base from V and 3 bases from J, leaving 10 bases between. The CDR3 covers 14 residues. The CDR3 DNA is TGTGCCTGGAGTGGTGGACAACACAATCAGCCCCAGCATTTT. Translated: CAWSGGQHNQPQHF.

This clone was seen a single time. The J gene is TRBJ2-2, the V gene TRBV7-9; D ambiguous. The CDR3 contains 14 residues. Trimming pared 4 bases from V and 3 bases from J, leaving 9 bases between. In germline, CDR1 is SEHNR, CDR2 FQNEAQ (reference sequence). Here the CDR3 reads CASSSYIDTGELFF. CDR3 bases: TGTGCCAGCAGCTCTTATATTGACACCGGGGAGCTGTTTTTT.

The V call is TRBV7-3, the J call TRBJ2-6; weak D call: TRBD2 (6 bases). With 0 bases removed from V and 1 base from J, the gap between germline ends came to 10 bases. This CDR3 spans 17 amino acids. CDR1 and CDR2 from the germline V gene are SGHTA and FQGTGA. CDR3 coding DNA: TGTGCCAGCAGCTTAACGGGACTTTGGTCTGGGGCCAACGTCCTGACTTTC. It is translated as CASSLTGLWSGANVLTF.

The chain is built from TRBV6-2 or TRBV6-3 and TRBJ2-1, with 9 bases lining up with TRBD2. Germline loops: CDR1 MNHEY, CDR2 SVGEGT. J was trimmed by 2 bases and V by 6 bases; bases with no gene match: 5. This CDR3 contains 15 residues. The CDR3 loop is CASSPAGGAYNEQFF. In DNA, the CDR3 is TGTGCCAGCAGCCCAGCGGGAGGTGCCTACAATGAGCAGTTCTTC.

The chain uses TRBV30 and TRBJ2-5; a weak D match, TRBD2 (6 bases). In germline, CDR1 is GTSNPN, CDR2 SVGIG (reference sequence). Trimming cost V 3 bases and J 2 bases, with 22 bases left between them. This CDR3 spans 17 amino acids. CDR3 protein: CAWSGTGQTAGQETQYF. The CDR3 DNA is TGTGCCTGGAGCGGGACGGGGCAAACTGCGGGACAAGAGACCCAGTACTTC.

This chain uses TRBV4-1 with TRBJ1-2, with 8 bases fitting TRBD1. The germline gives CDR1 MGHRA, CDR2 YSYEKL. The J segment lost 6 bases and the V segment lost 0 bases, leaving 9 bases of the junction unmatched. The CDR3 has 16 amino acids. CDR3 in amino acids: CASSQDPGQGGDGYTF. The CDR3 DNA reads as TGCGCCAGCAGCCAAGATCCTGGACAGGGAGGAGATGGCTACACCTTC.

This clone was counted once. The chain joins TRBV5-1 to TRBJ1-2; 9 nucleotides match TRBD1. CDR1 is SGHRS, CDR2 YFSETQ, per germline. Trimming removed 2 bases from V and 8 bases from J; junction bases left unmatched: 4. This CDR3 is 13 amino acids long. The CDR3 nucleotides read TGCGCCAGCAGCTTAGGACAGGGGCAAGGCTACACCTTC. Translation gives CASSLGQGQGYTF.

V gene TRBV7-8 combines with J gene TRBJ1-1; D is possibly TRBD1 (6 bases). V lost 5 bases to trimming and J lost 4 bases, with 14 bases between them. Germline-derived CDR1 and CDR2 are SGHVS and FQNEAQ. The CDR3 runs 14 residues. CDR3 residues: CASSKQGRGTEAFF. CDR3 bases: TGTGCCAGCAGCAAACAGGGTCGGGGCACTGAAGCTTTCTTT. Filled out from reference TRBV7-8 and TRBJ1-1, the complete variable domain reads GAGVSQSPRYKVAKRGQDVALRCDPISGHVSLFWYQQALGQGPEFLTYFQNEAQLDKSGLPSDRFFAERPEGSVSTLKIQRTQQEDSAVYLCASSKQGRGTEAFFGQGTRLTVV.

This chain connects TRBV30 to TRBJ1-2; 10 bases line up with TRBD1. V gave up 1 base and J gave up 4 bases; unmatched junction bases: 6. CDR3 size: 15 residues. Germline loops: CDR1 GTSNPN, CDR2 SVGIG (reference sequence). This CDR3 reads CAWSAPTGGAYGYTF. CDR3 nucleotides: TGTGCCTGGAGTGCCCCGACAGGGGGCGCCTATGGCTACACCTTC.

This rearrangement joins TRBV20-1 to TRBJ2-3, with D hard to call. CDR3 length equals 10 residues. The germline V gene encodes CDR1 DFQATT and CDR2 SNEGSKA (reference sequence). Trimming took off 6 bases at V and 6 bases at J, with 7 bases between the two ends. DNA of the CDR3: TGCAGTGCCTCCGGTGATACGCAGTATTTT. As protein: CSASGDTQYF.